A selection of T cell receptor beta chains follows, all from one sample in a study of patients and donors after allogeneic stem cell transplantation. Each CDR3 protein is one row after TCRdb ran MiXCR on the RT-PCR reads. The table lists a few hundred thousand distinct CDR3 sequences, around 40% of them singletons. Sequencing was carried out using blood, either unsorted or a sorted T cell fraction (not recorded which). These receptors were collected from a human donor who was either an allogeneic HSCT recipient or a stem cell or donor lymphocyte infusion donor (not recorded which). It is not recorded whose cells these are; they may come from a transplant donor. Each CDR3 is given without its conserved first and last residue. Fields, in order: CDR3 protein, V gene, clone size, J gene. Clone size is shown for a subset of rows, as once, few, many or a class of expanded clone.

CDR3aa: ASSLSGGSPLH
v_gene: TRBV7-9
abundance: few
j_gene: TRBJ1-6

CDR3aa: ASSQDLQGVGYT
v_gene: TRBV4-3
abundance: few
j_gene: TRBJ1-2

CDR3aa: ASSASVGRGGYT
v_gene: TRBV9
abundance: few
j_gene: TRBJ1-2

CDR3aa: ASSPGQTLYYGYT
v_gene: TRBV7-9
abundance: -
j_gene: TRBJ1-2

CDR3aa: TTGRPNSPLH
v_gene: TRBV20-1
abundance: -
j_gene: TRBJ1-6

CDR3aa: ASSLGGTANTEAF
v_gene: TRBV7-2
abundance: -
j_gene: TRBJ1-1

CDR3aa: ASSSWGTSYAYT
v_gene: TRBV5-1
abundance: -
j_gene: TRBJ1-2

CDR3aa: ATSDLRGSKQF
v_gene: TRBV24-1
abundance: -
j_gene: TRBJ2-1

CDR3aa: SANQGNTEAF
v_gene: TRBV20-1
abundance: -
j_gene: TRBJ1-1

CDR3aa: ASSVGSGDDNSPLH
v_gene: TRBV9
abundance: few
j_gene: TRBJ1-6

CDR3aa: ASSLRGLEGYT
v_gene: TRBV5-5
abundance: few
j_gene: TRBJ1-2

CDR3aa: ATSPPPIGQGANYGYT
v_gene: TRBV15
abundance: few
j_gene: TRBJ1-2

CDR3aa: SAQRRGPNTEAF
v_gene: TRBV20-1
abundance: few
j_gene: TRBJ1-1

CDR3aa: ASSLLGLADQETQY
v_gene: TRBV28
abundance: -
j_gene: TRBJ2-5

CDR3aa: ASSLPAVRGSEAF
v_gene: TRBV28
abundance: -
j_gene: TRBJ1-1

CDR3aa: ASSSPGLYYGYT
v_gene: TRBV6-6
abundance: -
j_gene: TRBJ1-2

CDR3aa: SVGRGTGEQY
v_gene: TRBV29-1
abundance: -
j_gene: TRBJ2-7

CDR3aa: ASSQAHTLNTEAF
v_gene: TRBV4-1
abundance: -
j_gene: TRBJ1-1

CDR3aa: ATSYNEKLF
v_gene: TRBV15
abundance: -
j_gene: TRBJ1-4

CDR3aa: ASSLARGGLETQY
v_gene: TRBV7-9
abundance: once
j_gene: TRBJ2-5

CDR3aa: ASSPQTDGYSPLH
v_gene: TRBV28
abundance: few
j_gene: TRBJ1-6

CDR3aa: ASSWDIRGTEAF
v_gene: TRBV3-1
abundance: -
j_gene: TRBJ1-1

CDR3aa: ASRNRGEGTEAF
v_gene: TRBV5-1
abundance: -
j_gene: TRBJ1-1

CDR3aa: ASSYPRDSPLH
v_gene: TRBV6-2/TRBV6-3
abundance: few
j_gene: TRBJ1-6

CDR3aa: ASSQSGLEPQH
v_gene: TRBV7-2
abundance: few
j_gene: TRBJ1-5

CDR3aa: ASSLFGLGGYT
v_gene: TRBV27
abundance: -
j_gene: TRBJ1-2

CDR3aa: ASSSRGNGGYT
v_gene: TRBV7-9
abundance: few
j_gene: TRBJ1-2

CDR3aa: ATSDLDRDADTQY
v_gene: TRBV24-1
abundance: -
j_gene: TRBJ2-3

CDR3aa: ASSLVGGPQQPQH
v_gene: TRBV5-1
abundance: few
j_gene: TRBJ1-5

CDR3aa: ASSLAGIGGLSPLH
v_gene: TRBV7-9
abundance: -
j_gene: TRBJ1-6

CDR3aa: ASSQRNKERTGELF
v_gene: TRBV5-1
abundance: -
j_gene: TRBJ2-2

CDR3aa: ASSQTALQETQY
v_gene: TRBV4-1
abundance: few
j_gene: TRBJ2-5

CDR3aa: ASPSRRWEVNTEAF
v_gene: TRBV21-1
abundance: few
j_gene: TRBJ1-1

CDR3aa: ASSLNRAEGNGYT
v_gene: TRBV19
abundance: -
j_gene: TRBJ1-2

CDR3aa: ASSVGTAANYGYT
v_gene: TRBV9
abundance: -
j_gene: TRBJ1-2

CDR3aa: ASSPPLSLEQY
v_gene: TRBV18
abundance: few
j_gene: TRBJ2-7

CDR3aa: ASSKGREQETQY
v_gene: TRBV6-6
abundance: -
j_gene: TRBJ2-5

CDR3aa: ASSPATGPYYGYT
v_gene: TRBV18
abundance: -
j_gene: TRBJ1-2

CDR3aa: ASSQRQTAPGYEQY
v_gene: TRBV3-1
abundance: once
j_gene: TRBJ2-7

CDR3aa: ASSQEVDRQGDSPLH
v_gene: TRBV3-1
abundance: few
j_gene: TRBJ1-6

CDR3aa: ASSLRTYNEKLF
v_gene: TRBV4-2
abundance: -
j_gene: TRBJ1-4